This TCR beta chain was sequenced for a study of beta chain features in type 1 diabetes (dated by TCRdb to between 2017 and 2018). The study in broad terms: Patients and healthy donors did not differ in mean age, gender distribution, total cell number or subset yield. Across all samples, approximately 98,000,000 sorted cells were examined, and cell number per subset correlated strongly with RNA yield. Regulatory and stem cell-like memory subsets were obtained from only 8 patients and about eight healthy donors, while naive and central memory subsets were obtained from all 30 or so donors. The study compared the TCRB repertoires of sorted circulating CD4+ T cell subsets in recently diagnosed type 1 diabetes patients with those in matched healthy donors.

Results and caveats for the whole study, not just this receptor: Type 1 diabetes patients showed a moderate but significant shortening of TCRB CDR3 length in all four CD4+ subsets. PCR may preferentially amplify shorter templates, but because patient and control samples were amplified and corrected together, any resulting skew would affect both groups equally. Because cDNA was sequenced instead of genomic DNA, highly expressing activated cells could be over-represented, though the groups showed no difference in activation or CD3 levels. Because small numbers of individuals were included in the HLA sub-analyses, any influence of HLA type on TCRB rearrangement was left unresolved. Fewer insertions and more nucleotide deletions at VDJ recombination sites were observed in patients with type 1 diabetes, implying thymic rearrangement abnormalities. Naive, central memory and regulatory TCRB repertoires appeared more similar among patients than among healthy donors.

V is pared back by 5 bases and J by 3 bases, with 11 bases lying between the germline termini. CDR1 and CDR2 are read off the germline V gene (reference sequence) as LNHNV and YYDKDF. The CDR3 runs 15 residues from the cysteine to the phenylalanine. Of all the DNA, just the CDR3 is kept, 45 bases in frame from base 1. A single peripheral blood draw of 90 to 150 mL on average was collected from each donor into heparinised tubes. A BD FACSAria II and a panel including CD45RO, CCR7, CD25, CD127, CD95 and CD27 were used to sort naive, central memory, regulatory and stem cell-like memory CD4+ T cells. Every sorted population had a purity above 95%. Right away, PBMCs were isolated by Lymphoprep density gradient centrifugation and were stained directly, with no culture step. Samples were stained and sorted in pairs, with one healthy donor and one patient per experiment, so that batch effects were minimized.

Remarks on this clone: Its recognized antigen is unknown. No clone much larger than this one lies a single base away; base qualities are absent.

All of the isolated RNA was reverse transcribed with the High Capacity cDNA Reverse Transcription Kit, so expressed TCRB transcripts were sequenced. Naive, central memory and regulatory T cell samples underwent deep immunoSEQ sequencing, averaging around 3.9 million total reads per sample. After sorted cells were lysed in RLT buffer, RNA was extracted with DNase-treated RNeasy Micro or Mini kits, with the choice depending on cell number. To prevent cross-contamination, each cell subset was processed individually, whereas patient and healthy donor samples were processed jointly. The immunoSEQ multiplex PCR was used to amplify TCRB sequences from cDNA, generating 87-bp fragments that spanned the CDR3 region. The amplicons were sequenced using the Illumina HiSeq platform. In the original analysis: PCR bias was computationally corrected using synthetic template baselines, reads within Hamming distance 2 were collapsed, and singletons that could not be merged were discarded. Reads were aligned to IMGT to assign V, D and J genes, CDR3 length, and insertions or deletions at six rearrangement sites. Within each subset, clonotype counts were normalized to sorted cell number, and only after that were true diversity and Gini coefficients computed with the tcR R package. The overlap coefficient, calculated on TCRB nucleotide sequences, was used to measure repertoire sharing. Out-of-frame TCRB sequences from naive cells were analyzed to stand in for the pre-selection repertoire. TCRdb obtained this table from immuneACCESS and retained in-frame rearrangements with V and J assigned. These tables miss some clones; where compared with another copy, unresolved V genes account for less than half of the shortfall, and the remainder is unexplained. The V and J calls and clone size are taken from that table; D and trimming were inferred from the DNA. The sample table shows 620,000 or so clones, and roughly a sixth are seen once. The ten top clones hold about 0.097% of the sample.

This clonotype originated in a man aged 18 to 30 in good health. Material for sequencing was naive CD4+ T cells from blood. The cell subset or site label corresponds to: true naive CD4+ T cells. The V and J genes are TRBV15 and TRBJ2-6; the D gene is perhaps TRBD1, from 6 matching bases. In nucleotide form, the sequence is TGTGCCACCAGCTACAGGGAACTTGGGGCCAACGTCCTGACTTTC. Its translation reads: CATSYRELGANVLTF.